This passage covers 23 T cell receptor beta chains from one sample sequenced in a study of T cells in Graves' hyperthyroidism and ophthalmopathy (dated by TCRdb to the late 2010s). Library preparation employed multiplex PCR. Instrument on record: Illumina HiSeq 2000. The TCR beta CDR3 regions were amplified from the RNA transcripts. The TCR CDR3 was subjected to a first round of RT-PCR using the HTBI primer set and the Qiagen OneStep RT-PCR kit. Through fastp at Q25 and MiXCR, TCRdb rebuilt clones from the public reads, retaining in-frame beta chains. Every entry covers one CDR3 protein and lists the most common genes and DNA from its rows. For this sample there are 480,000 or so distinct CDR3 sequences; over 45% appear just once. The ten most abundant clones make up about two fifths of the sample. The sample was peripheral blood or thyroid tissue (not recorded which). The receptors were sampled from an adult woman with Graves' disease, either hyperthyroidism or ophthalmopathy (not recorded which).

This clonotype has a handful of counts. The V and J genes are TRBV5-6 and TRBJ1-2; possible D gene TRBD1, 5 bases. The V gene lost 0 bases and the J gene lost 0 bases, with 15 bases spanning the gap. The CDR3 length is 17 residues. Germline V lookup: CDR1 SGHDT, CDR2 YYEEEE. Here the CDR3 reads CASSLGSQGWTNYGYTF. The CDR3 region has the DNA TGTGCCAGCAGCTTGGGAAGTCAGGGTTGGACTAACTATGGCTACACCTTC.

V is TRBV6-2 or TRBV6-3 and J is TRBJ1-5; a possible D gene is TRBD1 (5 bases). CDR1 is MNHEY, CDR2 SVGEGT, per germline. The ends were cut back, 4 bases at V and 7 bases at J, with 11 bases in the middle. The CDR3 sequence is 13 residues long. The CDR3 is CASSSGAVQPQHF. In DNA form, the CDR3 reads TGTGCCAGCAGTTCCGGGGCCGTACAGCCCCAGCATTTT.

Only a few counts were recorded for this clonotype. The chain couples TRBV5-1 to TRBJ1-2, with TRBD1 identical over 8 bases. This CDR3 spans 14 amino acids. Trimming removed 4 bases from V and 3 bases from J; junction bases left unmatched: 5. Germline CDR1 is SGHRS and CDR2 is YFSETQ. CDR3 sequence (DNA): TGCGCCAGCAGCAGGGACAGGTCCGACTATGGCTACACCTTC. This gives the protein CASSRDRSDYGYTF. Together with reference TRBV5-1 and TRBJ1-2, the CDR3 gives the full variable domain: KAGVTQTPRYLIKTRGQQVTLSCSPISGHRSVSWYQQTPGQGLQFLFEYFSETQRNKGNFPGRFSGRQFSNSRSEMNVSTLELGDSALYLCASSRDRSDYGYTFGSGTRLTVV.

The rearrangement uses TRBV5-1 and TRBJ2-2; TRBD1 aligns across 8 bases. Germline V gene lookup returns CDR1 SGHRS and CDR2 YFSETQ. V was clipped by 7 bases and J by 0 bases; unmatched bases: 2. The CDR3 totals 14 residues. CDR3 residues: CASGTGSNTGELFF. The DNA for the CDR3 is TGCGCCAGCGGGACAGGATCGAACACCGGGGAGCTGTTTTTT. Filled out from reference TRBV5-1 and TRBJ2-2, the complete variable domain reads KAGVTQTPRYLIKTRGQQVTLSCSPISGHRSVSWYQQTPGQGLQFLFEYFSETQRNKGNFPGRFSGRQFSNSRSEMNVSTLELGDSALYLCASGTGSNTGELFFGEGSRLTVL.

The V call is TRBV7-9, the J call TRBJ1-6; D is possibly TRBD1 (5 bases). V lost 1 base to trimming and J lost 7 bases, with 11 bases between them. The CDR3 extends over 15 amino acids. The germline gives CDR1 SEHNR, CDR2 FQNEAQ (reference sequence). CDR3 loop: CASSLVLGGNSPLHF. The DNA for the CDR3 is TGTGCCAGCAGCTTAGTCTTGGGGGGAAATTCACCCCTCCACTTT.

This chain joins TRBV9 and TRBJ1-6; 7 bases are a match to TRBD1. The CDR3 covers 15 residues. Looked up from germline, CDR1 is SGDLS and CDR2 is YYNGEE. Germline trimming cut 2 bases from V and 10 bases from J; bases unmatched to any gene: 9. CDR3 sequence: CASSVTGWGDSPLHF. The DNA for the CDR3 is TGTGCCAGCAGCGTGACAGGGTGGGGGGACTCACCCCTCCACTTT.

This clonotype was detected many times. V and J are TRBV19 and TRBJ1-6; 10 bases match TRBD1. Germline CDR1 is LNHDA and CDR2 is SQIVND (reference sequence). The CDR3 loop spans 16 amino acids. V lost 2 bases and J lost 6; bases outside the gene matches: 4. CDR3 bases: TGTGCCAGTAGTATATCGGGGACAGGGGTTAATTCACCCCTCCACTTT. As protein: CASSISGTGVNSPLHF.

The chain employs TRBV19 and TRBJ2-2; weak D call: TRBD2 (6 bases). The germline CDR1 and CDR2 sequences are LNHDA and SQIVND (reference sequence). Trimming left V 3 bases short and J 4 bases short, with 15 bases between. The CDR3 is 16 residues long. The CDR3 sequence is CASSMRGGEGTGELFF. CDR3 DNA sequence: TGTGCCAGTAGTATGCGGGGCGGGGAAGGCACCGGGGAGCTGTTTTTT.

This clonotype was recorded only once. The chain employs TRBV25-1 and TRBJ2-7; 12 positions match TRBD2. The CDR3 covers 14 residues. The trim removed 6 bases at V and 6 bases at J, leaving 6 bases unmatched. The V gene's germline CDR1 is MGHDK and CDR2 SYGVNS. CDR3 in DNA: TGTGCCAGCAGCTCTAGCGGGAGGGCCTCCGAGCAGTACTTC. This gives the protein CASSSSGRASEQYF.

This chain connects TRBV2 to TRBJ1-1; D is unresolved. CDR1 and CDR2 from the germline V gene are SNHLY and FYNNEI. The CDR3 sequence is 15 residues long. Trimming cost V 1 base and J 6 bases, with 15 bases left between them. The CDR3 is CASSEEGVMDAEAFF. CDR3 DNA sequence: TGTGCCAGCAGTGAAGAGGGCGTCATGGACGCTGAAGCTTTCTTT. Full variable domain (outside the CDR3, taken from reference TRBV2 and TRBJ1-1): EPEVTQTPSHQVTQMGQEVILRCVPISNHLYFYWYRQILGQKVEFLVSFYNNEISEKSEIFDDQFSVERPDGSNFTLKIRSTKLEDSAMYFCASSEEGVMDAEAFFGQGTRLTVV.

The CDR3 loop reads CSFMTGAYGYTF. CDR3 DNA: TGCAGCTTTATGACAGGGGCCTATGGCTACACCTTC. V and J are TRBV29-1 and TRBJ1-2; 8 bases match TRBD1. The CDR3 is 12 residues long. CDR1 SQVTM and CDR2 ANQGSEA come from the germline V gene. V lost 8 bases, J lost 4 bases, and 6 bases stayed unmatched.

This clonotype occurred many times. The J gene is TRBJ1-5, the V gene TRBV2, with 7 positions matching TRBD1. The germline V gene has CDR1 SNHLY and CDR2 FYNNEI. Trimming cost V 6 bases and J 6 bases; bases outside gene matches: 8. CDR3 length: 14 residues. In DNA form, the CDR3 reads TGTGCCAGCAGCCAGACGACAGGGAGTCAGCCCCAGCATTTT. It yields the protein CASSQTTGSQPQHF.

The V and J genes are TRBV10-3 and TRBJ1-1; D might be TRBD1 (6 bases). This CDR3 is 14 amino acids long. Trimming pared 2 bases from V and 4 bases from J, leaving 11 bases between. Looked up from germline, CDR1 is ENHRY and CDR2 is SYGVKD. The CDR3 reads CAISEVQGGTEAFF. The CDR3 DNA reads as TGTGCCATCAGTGAGGTACAGGGTGGCACTGAAGCTTTCTTT.

This clonotype was counted at least ten times. This chain connects TRBV25-1 to TRBJ2-7, with D possibly matching TRBD2 (5 bases). Between the trimmed V and J ends, which lost 2 bases and 9 bases, there was a span of 11 bases. The CDR3 length is 12 residues. In germline, CDR1 is MGHDK, CDR2 SYGVNS. DNA for the CDR3: TGTGCCAGCAGTGAAGGGTCGGGAACGCAGTACTTC. Residues: CASSEGSGTQYF.

V usage is TRBV29-1 and J usage is TRBJ2-5; TRBD2 matches 16 bases. CDR3 size: 15 residues. The V and J ends lost 8 bases and 6 bases, in that order; junction bases with no gene match: 9. Germline V gene lookup returns CDR1 SQVTM and CDR2 ANQGSEA. The CDR3 is CSPPGLAGGLKTQYF. CDR3 nucleotides: TGCAGCCCCCCGGGACTAGCGGGAGGGCTGAAGACCCAGTACTTC.

The genes are TRBV28 and TRBJ2-2, with D perhaps matching TRBD2 (7 bases). CDR1 MDHEN and CDR2 SYDVKM come from the germline V gene. The ends were cut back, 5 bases at V and 7 bases at J, with 17 bases in the middle. This CDR3 is 15 amino acids long. In DNA form, the CDR3 reads TGTGCCAGCAGTCCGGGGGGCAGGGTCGGCGGGGAGCTGTTTTTT. Protein product: CASSPGGRVGGELFF.

This chain joins TRBV20-1 and TRBJ1-2; D gene uncertain. The germline V gene has CDR1 DFQATT and CDR2 SNEGSKA (reference sequence). The CDR3 loop spans 15 amino acids. V was trimmed by 0 bases and J by 3 bases, leaving 14 bases between them. Written as DNA, the CDR3 is TGCAGTGCTAGAGATGTGGGCAGGTTATACTATGGCTACACCTTC. Its translation is CSARDVGRLYYGYTF.

Here the CDR3 DNA reads TGTGCCAGTATACCCGGGCAGAGCTCTGGAAACACCATATATTTT. It yields the protein CASIPGQSSGNTIYF. V gene TRBV19 combines with J gene TRBJ1-3, with unresolved D. The CDR3 has 15 residues. The germline CDR1 and CDR2 sequences are LNHDA and SQIVND (reference sequence). V was shortened by 7 bases and J by 0 bases, with 13 bases between the two germline ends.

In nucleotides, the CDR3 is TGTGCCAGCAGTGTCGACCGCCGAGGCTATGGCTACACCTTC. Its protein is CASSVDRRGYGYTF. The chain uses TRBV2 and TRBJ1-2; no clear D. The CDR3 is made up of 14 amino acids. Germline CDR1 is SNHLY and CDR2 is FYNNEI. The germline V and J ends were trimmed by 4 bases and 4 bases, with 13 bases remaining between them. Together with reference TRBV2 and TRBJ1-2, the CDR3 gives the full variable domain: EPEVTQTPSHQVTQMGQEVILRCVPISNHLYFYWYRQILGQKVEFLVSFYNNEISEKSEIFDDQFSVERPDGSNFTLKIRSTKLEDSAMYFCASSVDRRGYGYTFGSGTRLTVV.

The chain employs TRBV29-1 and TRBJ2-7, with 12 bases that match TRBD2. The CDR3 is 13 amino acids. V lost 8 bases, J lost 3 bases, and 5 bases stayed unmatched. CDR1 is SQVTM, CDR2 ANQGSEA, per germline. CDR3 residues: CSSGLAGLYEQYF. The CDR3 nucleotides read TGCAGCTCGGGACTAGCGGGTCTCTACGAGCAGTACTTC.

This clonotype was seen many times. This chain uses TRBV6-2 or TRBV6-3 with TRBJ1-1; TRBD1 is a possible D gene (5 bases). V was trimmed by 5 bases and J by 8 bases, leaving 12 bases between them. CDR1 and CDR2 from the germline V gene are MNHEY and SVGEGT. The CDR3 is 12 residues long. The CDR3 nucleotides are TGTGCCAGCAGTCCCTACAGGAGGGAAGCTTTCTTT. Protein: CASSPYRREAFF.

The genes are TRBV7-8 and TRBJ1-5, with 7 bases fitting TRBD1. V shed 1 base, J shed 11 bases, and the junction held 11 bases outside the gene matches. Germline CDR1 is SGHVS and CDR2 is FQNEAQ. This CDR3 is 15 amino acids long. CDR3 nucleotides: TGTGCCAGCAGCTTAGAGGCAGGGGGGAGGGAGACCCAGCATTTT. This encodes CASSLEAGGRETQHF.

In its sample, this clonotype was seen many times. The chain employs TRBV10-1 and TRBJ1-2; D remains ambiguous. There are 15 residues in the CDR3. Germline V lookup: CDR1 WNHNN, CDR2 SYGVQD (reference sequence). Trimming removed 2 bases from V and 6 bases from J, with 16 bases in between. CDR3 residues: CASSEHPWPDDGYTF. In DNA form, the CDR3 reads TGCGCCAGCAGTGAGCATCCTTGGCCAGACGATGGCTACACCTTC.